The TCR beta chain described here comes from a study of blood T cell repertoires in COVID-19. This clone has just one count. Across 20 to 25 US areas, participants ranged in age from roughly 18 to 89 years. Original processing methods: Estimated nucleated cell counts came from reference gene primer amplification. Produced via immunoSEQ multiplex PCR; TCRdb's table is partial and in-frame only. The D gene and trimming were derived from the DNA, and the V and J assignments and clone size from that table. The sample contains a few hundred thousand clones, around 87% of which appear only once. The CDR3 length is 14 residues. Trimming cost V 4 bases and J 5 bases; bases outside gene matches: 7. The V gene's germline CDR1 is LGHDT and CDR2 YNNKEL (reference sequence).

The genes are TRBV3-1 (or the pseudogene TRBV3-2) and TRBJ2-5; 7 nucleotides agree with TRBD2. This TCR was sampled from a man aged 35 to 55 in a cohort exposed to, infected with or recovered from COVID-19 (not recorded which). The specimen was PBMCs or T cells enriched from blood (not recorded which). CDR3 region: CASSRVGGGETQYF. The CDR3 nucleotides are TGTGCCAGCAGCCGAGTGGGGGGAGGGGAGACCCAGTACTTC.